This T cell receptor (beta chain) derives from a study of cytomegalovirus exposure and HLA in healthy donors. CDR3 size: 15 residues. Trimming stripped 1 base from V and 6 bases from J, with 16 bases between. Germline loops: CDR1 SEHNR, CDR2 FQNEAQ (reference sequence). The PCR ran on 60 Vbeta and 13 Jbeta primers. Clones were read by immunoSEQ multiplex PCR, and TCRdb kept only the in-frame ones, dropping some. The data show about 150,000 clones, with roughly 72% seen just once and roughly 1.4% held by the top ten. The sequence was collected from a man aged 40-55 years in good health and CMV-seronegative. Sequences were obtained from PBMCs. The chain couples TRBV7-9 to TRBJ2-7; D is possibly TRBD1 (6 bases). The CDR3 reads CASSLGAGAGLEQYV. In nucleotides, the CDR3 is TGTGCCAGCAGCTTAGGGGCAGGGGCGGGCCTCGAGCAGTACGTC.